The 11 T cell receptor beta chains reported below all come from one sample, sequenced in a study of T cell repertoires in cytomegalovirus infection. MiXCR, run by TCRdb on the reads, gives a single entry per CDR3 protein. This sample has roughly 700,000 distinct CDR3 sequences, with around a third found just once. These receptors have no known antigen. Sample: cultured PBMCs, taken from culture after CMV antigen stimulation. The receptors stem from a human donor in good health (CMV status not recorded). Some clones in this sample may be carry-over from other donors' samples.

V and J are TRBV12-3 or TRBV12-4 and TRBJ2-5; perhaps TRBD2 as D (6 bases). The V gene lost 5 bases and the J gene lost 5 bases, with 12 bases spanning the gap. This CDR3 is 13 amino acids long. CDR3 sequence: CASSGGVRETQYF. CDR3 nucleotide sequence: TGTGCCAGCAGTGGAGGGGTACGGGAGACCCAGTACTTC.

This clonotype appeared many times. This sequence joins TRBV11-2 and TRBJ2-7; TRBD2 matches at 7 bases. With 0 bases clipped from V and 2 bases from J, the junction kept 4 bases outside the gene matches. CDR1 and CDR2 (germline): SGHAT, FQNNGV. The CDR3 contains 15 residues. The CDR3 DNA reads as TGTGCCAGCAGCTTAGAGTGGGACTACACCTACGAGCAGTACTTC. Its translation: CASSLEWDYTYEQYF.

The CDR3 DNA sequence: TGCAGTGCTAGTACTTTGGAGGGTCTGGGGCAGCCCCAGCATTTT. It codes for CSASTLEGLGQPQHF. The chain couples TRBV20-1 to TRBJ1-5; D unresolved. Deletions cut 3 bases from V and 7 bases from J, with 19 bases between. The germline V gene encodes CDR1 DFQATT and CDR2 SNEGSKA (reference sequence). The CDR3 runs 15 residues.

The genes are TRBV4-3 and TRBJ2-3, with D perhaps assigned TRBD1 or TRBD2 (5 bases each). Germline V gene sequence: CDR1 LGHNA, CDR2 YSLEER. The V and J ends lost 5 bases and 6 bases respectively, with 15 bases between them. The CDR3 has 14 amino acids. The CDR3 DNA sequence: TGCGCCAGCAGCAAGGCCCCGGGGCGGGATACGCAGTATTTT. Translating gives CASSKAPGRDTQYF.

V is TRBV12-3 or TRBV12-4 and J is TRBJ2-1, with 9 nucleotides matching TRBD2. The trim removed 6 bases at V and 0 bases at J, leaving 9 bases unmatched. The CDR3 is 17 amino acids. The CDR3 nucleotides are TGTGCCAGCAGGCCACTAGCGGGCTCGAGCTCCTACAATGAGCAGTTCTTC. It specifies CASRPLAGSSSYNEQFF.

This chain joins TRBV5-4 and TRBJ2-3; a weak D match, TRBD2 (5 bases). The CDR3 totals 16 residues. The germline V gene encodes CDR1 SGHNT and CDR2 YYREEE (reference sequence). V lost 0 bases to trimming and J lost 8 bases, with 19 bases between them. The CDR3 loop is CASSLGRTGGDGTQYF. The CDR3 nucleotides are TGTGCCAGCAGCTTGGGTAGGACTGGCGGAGATGGTACGCAGTATTTT. Variable domain in full (rest from reference TRBV5-4 and TRBJ2-3): ETGVTQSPTHLIKTRGQQVTLRCSSQSGHNTVSWYQQALGQGPQFIFQYYREEENGRGNFPPRFSGLQFPNYSSELNVNALELDDSALYLCASSLGRTGGDGTQYFGPGTRLTVL.

This clonotype appeared a few times. The genes are TRBV27 and TRBJ2-1; no reliable D call. The CDR3 spans 15 residues. Trimming stripped 5 bases from V and 4 bases from J, with 15 bases between. Germline V gene data show CDR1 as MNHEY and CDR2 as SMNVEV (reference sequence). CDR3 sequence reads: CASSQSLDDYNEQFF. CDR3 nucleotide sequence: TGTGCCAGCAGTCAATCCTTGGACGATTACAATGAGCAGTTCTTC.

V is TRBV27 and J is TRBJ2-7; possibly TRBD2 for D (5 bases). Germline lookup yields CDR1 MNHEY and CDR2 SMNVEV (reference sequence). The CDR3 runs 13 residues. Trimming left V 6 bases short and J 5 bases short, with 14 bases between. CDR3 sequence: CASRPTMGDEQYF. CDR3 DNA: TGTGCCAGCAGACCGACTATGGGCGACGAGCAGTACTTC.

The rearrangement joins TRBV7-9 to TRBJ2-1, with 11 nucleotides matching TRBD2. J was trimmed by 4 bases and V by 6 bases; bases with no gene match: 8. This CDR3 spans 16 amino acids. Germline V CDR1 and CDR2: SEHNR, FQNEAQ (reference sequence). CDR3 in DNA: TGTGCCAGCAGTCCTCGGATAGCGGGAGGGTACAATGAGCAGTTCTTC. Translating it yields CASSPRIAGGYNEQFF.

This clonotype has only a few counts. The chain joins TRBV12-3 or TRBV12-4 to TRBJ1-5; a possible D gene is TRBD1 (6 bases). V lost 8 bases to trimming and J lost 5 bases, with 19 bases between them. The CDR3 loop spans 15 amino acids. CDR3: CASRGGTRSDQPQHF. The CDR3 DNA follows: TGTGCCAGCCGAGGGGGGACCCGGTCAGATCAGCCCCAGCATTTT.

The chain combines TRBV20-1 with TRBJ2-3, with 7 positions matching TRBD2. CDR1 is DFQATT and CDR2 is SNEGSKA in the germline V gene (reference sequence). The CDR3 runs to 15 residues. The V and J ends lost 0 bases and 6 bases, in that order; junction bases with no gene match: 9. CDR3 residues: CSARDLREALDTQYF. CDR3 DNA sequence: TGCAGTGCTAGAGATCTACGGGAGGCCTTGGATACGCAGTATTTT.